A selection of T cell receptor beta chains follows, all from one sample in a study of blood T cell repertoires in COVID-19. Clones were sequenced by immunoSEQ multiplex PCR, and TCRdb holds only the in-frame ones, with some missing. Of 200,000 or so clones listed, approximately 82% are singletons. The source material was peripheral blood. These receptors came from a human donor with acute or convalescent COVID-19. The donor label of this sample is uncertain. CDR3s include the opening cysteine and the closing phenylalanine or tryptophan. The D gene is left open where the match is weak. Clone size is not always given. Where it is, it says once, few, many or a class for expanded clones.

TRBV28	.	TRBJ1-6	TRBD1	TGTGCCAGCAGGTATCCGGGACAGGGAGGTCCACCCCTCCACTTT	CASRYPGQGGPPLHF
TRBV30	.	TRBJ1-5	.	TGTGCCTGGAGTGGACAAAATCAGCCCCAGCATTTT	CAWSGQNQPQHF
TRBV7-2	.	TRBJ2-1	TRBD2	TGTGCCAGCAGCGGGAGCGGGAGATCCCCAGTGGGCAATGAGCAGTTCTTC	CASSGSGRSPVGNEQFF
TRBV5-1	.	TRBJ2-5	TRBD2	TGCGCCAGCAGCCCCGATCCCCGCGGGGGGCAAGAGACCCAGTACTTC	CASSPDPRGGQETQYF
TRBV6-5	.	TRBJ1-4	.	TGTGCCAGCACTGCGGGAGGCTCTAATGAAAAACTGTTTTTT	CASTAGGSNEKLFF
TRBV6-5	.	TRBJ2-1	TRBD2	TGTGCCAGCAGTAGCGGACTAGTATTCAATGAGCAGTTCTTC	CASSSGLVFNEQFF
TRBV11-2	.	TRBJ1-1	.	TGTGCCAGCAGCAAACGGACAGATACTGAAGCTTTCTTT	CASSKRTDTEAFF
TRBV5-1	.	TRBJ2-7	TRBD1	TGCGCCAGCAGCTCGGGACAGGGGAGGAACGAGCAGTACTTC	CASSSGQGRNEQYF
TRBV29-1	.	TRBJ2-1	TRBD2	TGCAGCCTAGCGGGAGAGTCCTACAATGAGCAGTTCTTC	CSLAGESYNEQFF
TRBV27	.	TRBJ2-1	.	TGTGCCAGCAGTCTCCGGGCCCTTCGGGAAGCAAATGAGCAGTTCTTC	CASSLRALREANEQFF
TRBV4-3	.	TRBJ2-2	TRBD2	TGCGCCAGCATTTCGGGACTAGCGGGAGTTGTCACCGGGGAGCTGTTTTTT	CASISGLAGVVTGELFF
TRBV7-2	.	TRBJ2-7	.	TGTGCCAGCAGTTTGGGGGCTGGGACAACAGTCTACGAGCAGTACTTC	CASSLGAGTTVYEQYF
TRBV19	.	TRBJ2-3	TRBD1	TGTGCCAGTAGCCGGGACAGGGAAAGAACAGATACGCAGTATTTT	CASSRDRERTDTQYF
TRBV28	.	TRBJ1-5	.	TGTGCCAGCAGTTTACTGGGGGGGCCCCAGCATTTT	CASSLLGGPQHF
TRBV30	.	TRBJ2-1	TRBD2	TGTGCCTGGACTAGCGGGAGAGGGAATGAGCAGTTCTTC	CAWTSGRGNEQFF
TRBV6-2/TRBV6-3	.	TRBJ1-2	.	TGTGCCAGCAGCCTCCTCTATGGCTACACCTTC	CASSLLYGYTF
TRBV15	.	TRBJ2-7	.	TGTGCCACCAGCAGGGGTGGGAGTACGAACGAGCAGTACTTC	CATSRGGSTNEQYF
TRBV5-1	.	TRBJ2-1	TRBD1	TGCGCCAGCAGCTTCGGACAGGTTTCCTACAATGAGCAGTTCTTC	CASSFGQVSYNEQFF
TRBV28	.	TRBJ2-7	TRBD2	TGTGCCAGCAGTTCGCCAGGACTAGCCCACGAGCAGTACTTC	CASSSPGLAHEQYF
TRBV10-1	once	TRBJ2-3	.	TGCGCCAGCAGTGAGTCCAGGGGCCATAATACAGATACGCAGTATTTT	CASSESRGHNTDTQYF
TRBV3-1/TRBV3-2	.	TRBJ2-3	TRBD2	TGTGCCAGCAGCCAAGCTTCAGGACTAGCGGGGACAGATACGCAGTATTTT	CASSQASGLAGTDTQYF
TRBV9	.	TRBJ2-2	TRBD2	TGTGCCAGCAGCGTCGGGAGGGAGAACACCGGGGAGCTGTTTTTT	CASSVGRENTGELFF
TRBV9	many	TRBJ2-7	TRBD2	TGTGCCAGCAGCACTGAGTCGGGGGGCGAGCAGTACTTC	CASSTESGGEQYF
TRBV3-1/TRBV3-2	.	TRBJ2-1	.	TGTGCCAGCAGCCTAGGACTGGGATCCTACAATGAGCAGTTCTTC	CASSLGLGSYNEQFF
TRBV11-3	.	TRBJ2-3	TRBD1	TGTGCCAGCAGCTTCGGACAGGGGGCGGGCACAGATACGCAGTATTTT	CASSFGQGAGTDTQYF
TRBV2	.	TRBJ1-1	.	TGTGCCAGCAGTGAAGGGGAGTTAGCCACTGAAGCTTTCTTT	CASSEGELATEAFF
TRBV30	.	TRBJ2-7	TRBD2	TGTGCCTGGCGGGAGGGCAACTACGAGCAGTACTTC	CAWREGNYEQYF
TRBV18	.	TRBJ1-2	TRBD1	TGTGCCAGCTCAAAGGACAGGGGGCAGAGCTATGGCTACACCTTC	CASSKDRGQSYGYTF
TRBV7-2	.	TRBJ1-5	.	TGTGCCAGCAGCTTAGAACAGAGTAGCAATCAGCCCCAGCATTTT	CASSLEQSSNQPQHF
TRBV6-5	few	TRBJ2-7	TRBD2	TGTGCCAGCAGCCCCGGGACTAGTGTGCGGGAGCAGTACTTC	CASSPGTSVREQYF
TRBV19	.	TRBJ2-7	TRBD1	TGTGCCAGTAGTAAGGGACAGATCTACGAGCAGTACTTC	CASSKGQIYEQYF
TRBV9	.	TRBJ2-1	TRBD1	TGTGCCAGCAGCGTAACAGGGGGCGTCTCTCCTGAGCAGTTCTTC	CASSVTGGVSPEQFF
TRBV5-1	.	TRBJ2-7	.	TGCGCCAGCAGCTTGGGGAGGGGGCTGAACGAGCAGTACTTC	CASSLGRGLNEQYF
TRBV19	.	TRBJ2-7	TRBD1	TGTGCCAGTAGTCGGGACAGTCCAATTCCCTACGAGCAGTACTTC	CASSRDSPIPYEQYF
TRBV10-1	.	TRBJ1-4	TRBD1	TGCGCCAGCAGAGAAAGGGACAGGCTTCTCTATGAAAAACTGTTTTTT	CASRERDRLLYEKLFF
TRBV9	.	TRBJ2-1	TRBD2	TGTGCCAGCAGCATGGGACTAGGGGGCTACAATGAGCAGTTCTTC	CASSMGLGGYNEQFF
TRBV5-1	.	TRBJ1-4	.	TGCGCCAGCAGCCAGGGACTGTTAGCGCCTAAACTGTTTTTT	CASSQGLLAPKLFF
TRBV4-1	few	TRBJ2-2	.	TGCGCCAGCAGCCAATCCGGGACAAGCAACACCGGGGAGCTGTTTTTT	CASSQSGTSNTGELFF
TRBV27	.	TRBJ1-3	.	TGTGCCAGCACCCCGGGTCTCTCTGGAAACACCATATATTTT	CASTPGLSGNTIYF
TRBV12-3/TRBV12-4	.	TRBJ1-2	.	TGTGCCAGCAGTAGCAGGGTCTATGGCTACACCTTC	CASSSRVYGYTF
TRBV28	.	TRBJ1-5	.	TGTGCCAGCAACGTACCGGGAGTAAATCAGCCCCAGCATTTT	CASNVPGVNQPQHF
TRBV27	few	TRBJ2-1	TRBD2	TGTGCCAGCAGTACGACTAGCGGGAAAAGATTCCACAATGAGCAGTTCTTC	CASSTTSGKRFHNEQFF
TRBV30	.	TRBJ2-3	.	TGTGCCTGGAGTTTGAGGATTACTTCTAGCACAGATACGCAGTATTTT	CAWSLRITSSTDTQYF
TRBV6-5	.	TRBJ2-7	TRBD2	TGTGCCAGCAGTTACTCGGACCTAGCGGGGACTTGGCAGTACTTC	CASSYSDLAGTWQYF
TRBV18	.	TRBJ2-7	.	TGTGCCAGCTCACCATTACCACAGGGTGGCGAGCAGTACTTC	CASSPLPQGGEQYF
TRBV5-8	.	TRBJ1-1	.	TGTGCCAGCAGCTTGACCAGGGTCGGTGAAGCTTTCTTT	CASSLTRVGEAFF